A single sample is the source of the 10 T cell receptor beta chains below, sequenced in a study of cytomegalovirus exposure and HLA in healthy donors. It was with 60 Vbeta and 13 Jbeta primers that the PCR ran. Libraries were prepared by immunoSEQ multiplex PCR; TCRdb keeps only in-frame clonotypes and omits some of them. The sample lists roughly 120,000 clones, less than 80% seen once, with about 2% in the top ten. Sequenced: PBMCs. Receptors were obtained from a woman in her 30s in good health and CMV-seronegative.

This chain joins TRBV7-9 and TRBJ2-5; the match to TRBD1 covers 7 bases. V shed 1 base, J shed 2 bases, and the junction held 4 bases outside the gene matches. Looked up from germline, CDR1 is SEHNR and CDR2 is FQNEAQ (reference sequence). This CDR3 has 15 residues. CDR3 bases: TGTGCCAGCAGCTTAGGGACAGGTCTACAAGAGACCCAGTACTTC. Translation: CASSLGTGLQETQYF. Combining the CDR3 with reference TRBV7-9 and TRBJ2-5 gives the whole variable domain DTGVSQNPRHKITKRGQNVTFRCDPISEHNRLYWYRQTLGQGPEFLTYFQNEAQLEKSRLLSDRFSAERPKGSFSTLEIQRTEQGDSAMYLCASSLGTGLQETQYFGPGTRLLVL.

J is TRBJ1-6 and V is TRBV28; 7 bases map to TRBD1. Germline lookup yields CDR1 MDHEN and CDR2 SYDVKM. The CDR3 has 14 amino acids. J gave up 6 bases and V 2 bases, and 1 base lay outside the gene matches. CDR3 coding DNA: TGTGCCAGCAGTTTAGGGGACAGTAATTCACCCCTCCACTTT. The encoded protein is CASSLGDSNSPLHF.

V usage is TRBV27 and J usage is TRBJ2-3; the D is unclear. V dropped 1 base and J dropped 1 base, with 6 bases sitting between them. Germline V gene sequence: CDR1 MNHEY, CDR2 SMNVEV (reference sequence). The CDR3 extends over 14 amino acids. The CDR3 region has the DNA TGTGCCAGCAGTTTATTGGTAGGCACAGATACGCAGTATTTT. It specifies CASSLLVGTDTQYF.

V is TRBV15 and J is TRBJ2-7, with TRBD2 matching 10 bases. V shed 0 bases, J shed 0 bases, and the junction held 5 bases outside the gene matches. The CDR3 extends over 17 amino acids. CDR1 LNHNV and CDR2 YYDKDF come from the germline V gene (reference sequence). The CDR3 reads CATSRDLGTSDSYEQYF. The DNA for the CDR3 is TGTGCCACCAGCAGAGACCTAGGGACTAGCGACTCCTACGAGCAGTACTTC. The whole variable domain, remainder taken from reference TRBV15 and TRBJ2-7, is DAMVIQNPRYQVTQFGKPVTLSCSQTLNHNVMYWYQQKSSQAPKLLFHYYDKDFNNEADTPDNFQSRRPNTSFCFLDIRSPGLGDTAMYLCATSRDLGTSDSYEQYFGPGTRLTVT.

This clone came up a few times. The chain carries TRBV28 and TRBJ2-5; 9 bases are shared with TRBD1. With the DNA end fitting TRBJ2-7 better, the J assignment may be wrong. This CDR3 spans 13 amino acids. From germline, CDR1 is MDHEN and CDR2 SYDVKM. The CDR3 region has the DNA TGTGCCAGCAGTCCGGGACAGGGCTACGAGCAGTACTTC. It codes for CASSPGQGYEQYF.

This chain uses TRBV6-5 with TRBJ2-5; 12 positions match TRBD2. Germline V gives CDR1 MNHEY, CDR2 SVGAGI. V lost 7 bases and J lost 2; bases outside the gene matches: 2. The CDR3 contains 14 residues. CDR3 sequence reads: CASKGLAGQETQYF. The DNA of the CDR3 is TGTGCCAGCAAAGGACTAGCGGGGCAAGAGACCCAGTACTTC.

This chain links TRBV19 with TRBJ2-5; 10 bases are shared with TRBD2. Losses at the gene ends were 6 bases for V and 5 bases for J; bases not matched to a gene: 6. CDR3 size: 14 residues. The germline CDR1 and CDR2 sequences are LNHDA and SQIVND (reference sequence). CDR3 in amino acids: CASRTSGRGETQYF. The DNA of the CDR3 is TGTGCCAGTAGGACAAGCGGGAGGGGGGAGACCCAGTACTTC.

The chain recombines TRBV7-2 with TRBJ2-2, with 8 bases matching TRBD2. The CDR3 covers 17 residues. With V trimmed by 5 bases and J by 2 bases, 10 bases remained unmatched. The germline CDR1 and CDR2 sequences are SGHTA and FQGNSA. The CDR3 protein is CASSLFLAGANTGELFF. CDR3 nucleotides: TGTGCCAGCAGCCTATTTCTAGCGGGCGCTAACACCGGGGAGCTGTTTTTT.

This clone was detected a few times. The genes are TRBV6-1 and TRBJ2-2; 12 bases are shared with TRBD2. The CDR3 spans 15 residues. Germline lookup yields CDR1 MNHNS and CDR2 SASEGT. The junction had 3 bases not matched to a gene; V was cut back by 7 bases and J by 3 bases. Written as DNA, the CDR3 is TGTGCCAGCACTCCTAGCGGGAGGGACACCGGGGAGCTGTTTTTT. Translation: CASTPSGRDTGELFF.

V is TRBV6-1 and J is TRBJ1-1; the D is unclear. V was shortened by 8 bases and J by 0 bases, with 16 bases between the two germline ends. The germline V gene has CDR1 MNHNS and CDR2 SASEGT. The CDR3 has 15 residues. The chain's CDR3 is CASSAGSPMNTEAFF. As DNA, the CDR3 is TGTGCCAGCTCCGCGGGCAGCCCTATGAACACTGAAGCTTTCTTT.